This T cell receptor beta chain was identified in a study of a mutant IDH1 vaccine in newly diagnosed glioma. A word on this clone: As yet, its antigen is unknown.

The length of the CDR3 is 13 residues. CDR1 and CDR2 from the germline V gene are MDHEN and SYDVKM. Trimming took off 2 bases at V and 3 bases at J, with 7 bases between the two ends. Time point here: week 23, last vaccination. With topical imiquimod, each dose of the vaccine consisted of 300 ug of mutant IDH1 20-mer peptide. Sequenced by immunoSEQ multiplex PCR; TCRdb stores in-frame clones only, minus some. The sample lists roughly 74,000 clones, 75% to 90% occurring once. The sequences come from PBMCs, collected from a glioma patient whose treatment included an IDH1 peptide vaccine. The sequence derives from a woman between 45 and 60 years old with glioma. This chain connects TRBV28 to TRBJ1-2, with TRBD1 as a possible D gene (5 bases). The CDR3 coding sequence is TGTGCCAGCAGTTTAAAGACAGACTATGGCTACACCTTC. It specifies CASSLKTDYGYTF.